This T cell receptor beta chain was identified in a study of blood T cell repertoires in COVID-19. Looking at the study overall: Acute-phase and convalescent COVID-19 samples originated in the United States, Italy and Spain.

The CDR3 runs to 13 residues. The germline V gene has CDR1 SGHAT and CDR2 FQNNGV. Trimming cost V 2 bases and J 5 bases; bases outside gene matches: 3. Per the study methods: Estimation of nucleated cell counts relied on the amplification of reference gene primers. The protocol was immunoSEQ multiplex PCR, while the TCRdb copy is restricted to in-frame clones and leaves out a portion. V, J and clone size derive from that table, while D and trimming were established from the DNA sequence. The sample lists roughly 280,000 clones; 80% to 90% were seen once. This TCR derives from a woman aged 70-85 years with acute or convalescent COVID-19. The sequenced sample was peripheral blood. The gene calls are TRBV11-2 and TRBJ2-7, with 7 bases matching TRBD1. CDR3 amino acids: CASSLRGGDEQYF. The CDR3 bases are TGTGCCAGCAGCTTACGAGGGGGCGACGAGCAGTACTTC.